These 32 T cell receptor beta chains originate from one sample sequenced in a study of T cells in Graves' hyperthyroidism and ophthalmopathy. Template material for amplifying TCR beta CDR3 regions consisted of RNA transcripts. A set of HTBI primers served as the primers for a first-round RT-PCR of the TCR CDR3. TCRdb reprocessed the multiplex PCR reads via MiXCR and lists one record per CDR3 protein. The sample consists of a few hundred thousand distinct CDR3 sequences, approximately 23% of them appearing once. The material sequenced was blood. The receptor source for this set is a woman in her 70s with Graves' ophthalmopathy.

This clonotype was detected a few times. V gene TRBV6-6 combines with J gene TRBJ1-2; D unresolved. This CDR3 contains 14 residues. V lost 0 bases and J 6 bases, leaving 11 bases between the germline ends. The germline gives CDR1 MNHNY, CDR2 SVGAGI (reference sequence). The CDR3 nucleotides are TGTGCCAGCAGTTACTCGCGCAGTACAAATGGCTACACCTTC. Translated: CASSYSRSTNGYTF.

This chain joins TRBV28 and TRBJ2-7; D is possibly TRBD1 (5 bases). CDR1 is MDHEN and CDR2 is SYDVKM in the germline V gene. CDR3 length: 13 residues. V was clipped by 6 bases and J by 6 bases, with 15 bases between them. CDR3 DNA sequence: TGTGCCAGCAGCCCGCCAGGGTTAGGCGAGCAGTACTTC. This codes for CASSPPGLGEQYF.

V usage is TRBV30 and J usage is TRBJ2-3; D possibly corresponds to TRBD2 (5 bases). Germline V gene data show CDR1 as GTSNPN and CDR2 as SVGIG (reference sequence). The germline V and J ends were trimmed by 5 bases and 2 bases, with 11 bases remaining between them. The CDR3 extends over 13 amino acids. CDR3 sequence reads: CAWVERYTDTQYF. Here the CDR3 DNA reads TGTGCCTGGGTCGAGCGGTACACAGATACGCAGTATTTT.

This clonotype was picked up many times. The rearrangement uses TRBV28 and TRBJ2-1; D is perhaps TRBD1 (6 bases). Germline lookup yields CDR1 MDHEN and CDR2 SYDVKM. The ends were cut back, 8 bases at V and 12 bases at J, with 23 bases in the middle. The CDR3 covers 14 residues. This CDR3 reads CASGSSGKGGRQFF. The CDR3 bases are TGTGCCAGCGGATCTTCCGGGAAAGGGGGTCGGCAGTTCTTC.

This clonotype was detected many times. The rearrangement joins TRBV12-3 or TRBV12-4 to TRBJ2-5; the D gene is possibly TRBD1 (6 bases). Trimming took 5 bases from V and 5 from J, leaving 15 bases between them. The CDR3 consists of 14 residues. The CDR3, as DNA: TGTGCCAGCAGTCTATCACAGGGAGTGGAGACCCAGTACTTC. It codes for CASSLSQGVETQYF.

This clonotype was detected only a few times. The genes are TRBV12-3 or TRBV12-4 and TRBJ2-7; 9 nucleotides align to TRBD2. The CDR3 has 17 residues. Trimming took 5 bases from V and 0 from J; bases not matched to a gene: 11. As DNA, the CDR3 is TGTGCCAGCAGTCCCCGTGCAGCGGGAGGCAGCTCCTACGAGCAGTACTTC. It specifies CASSPRAAGGSSYEQYF.

This chain connects TRBV12-3 or TRBV12-4 to TRBJ2-2; no reliable D call. The germline V and J ends were trimmed by 4 bases and 4 bases, with 10 bases remaining between them. CDR3 length: 14 amino acids. The CDR3 nucleotides read TGTGCCAGCAGTTCGTCGACCCTCACCGGGGAGCTGTTTTTT. Amino acids: CASSSSTLTGELFF.

The V gene is TRBV5-1, the J gene TRBJ2-1; a possible D gene is TRBD2 (5 bases). CDR1 is SGHRS, CDR2 YFSETQ, per germline. CDR3 length: 17 residues. V was shortened by 0 bases and J by 8 bases, with 21 bases between the two germline ends. The CDR3: CASSLVVEDGLVYEQFF. For the CDR3, the DNA is TGCGCCAGCAGCTTGGTAGTGGAGGATGGGCTAGTTTATGAGCAGTTCTTC. The full variable domain, in which reference TRBV5-1 and TRBJ2-1 provide the parts outside the CDR3, is KAGVTQTPRYLIKTRGQQVTLSCSPISGHRSVSWYQQTPGQGLQFLFEYFSETQRNKGNFPGRFSGRQFSNSRSEMNVSTLELGDSALYLCASSLVVEDGLVYEQFFGPGTRLTVL.

The chain couples TRBV5-5 to TRBJ2-7; TRBD1 agrees at 10 bases. The CDR3 covers 18 residues. The junction had 10 bases not matched to a gene; V was cut back by 0 bases and J by 1 base. Germline CDR1 reads SGHKS; CDR2 reads YYEKEE (reference sequence). In DNA, the CDR3 is TGTGCCAGCAGCTTGGAGGGCTTGGGGACAGGGGTATCCTACGAGCAGTACTTC. This encodes CASSLEGLGTGVSYEQYF.

Remarks on this clonotype: Being one base from a much bigger clone, this may be a read error. V and J are TRBV7-2 and TRBJ2-1; TRBD1 matches 8 bases. The V and J ends lost 6 bases and 11 bases, in that order; junction bases with no gene match: 6. The CDR3 spans 12 residues. CDR1 SGHTA and CDR2 FQGNSA come from the germline V gene. The CDR3 sequence: CASSPQGDKQFF. The CDR3 bases are TGTGCCAGCAGTCCACAGGGGGATAAGCAGTTCTTC.

V and J are TRBV20-1 and TRBJ2-1; TRBD2 matches at 13 bases. Trimming at V came to 5 bases and at J to 3 bases, leaving 10 bases not matched to a gene. Germline CDR1 is DFQATT and CDR2 is SNEGSKA (reference sequence). The CDR3 totals 17 residues. CDR3 DNA: TGCAGTGCTGGACAAACTAGCGGGAGGGCCTTCTACAATGAGCAGTTCTTC. Protein sequence: CSAGQTSGRAFYNEQFF.

Ten or more counts support this clonotype. This chain joins TRBV27 and TRBJ2-3; tentative D call: TRBD2 (5 bases). The V gene's germline CDR1 is MNHEY and CDR2 SMNVEV (reference sequence). Trimming pared 6 bases from V and 1 base from J, leaving 8 bases between. The CDR3 has 13 residues. CDR3 sequence (DNA): TGTGCCAGCAGCAGCGGCCGCACAGATACGCAGTATTTT. This encodes CASSSGRTDTQYF.

As concerns this clonotype: The junction and the germline gene differ at one end; a read error may be behind it. The chain recombines TRBV7-9 with TRBJ1-1, with D unclear. Germline assignment: CDR1 SEHNR and CDR2 FQNEAQ (reference sequence). The CDR3 sequence is 10 residues long. In DNA, the CDR3 is TGTGCCAGCGGCTTAAGAGTAGCTTTCTTT. Protein sequence: CASGLRVAFF.

This chain links TRBV6-9 with TRBJ2-2, with a possible D match to TRBD1 (6 bases). CDR1 MNHGY and CDR2 SVAAGI come from the germline V gene. The CDR3 consists of 16 residues. Trimming left V 6 bases short and J 3 bases short, with 17 bases between. The CDR3 here is CASRKYRDADTGELFF. The CDR3 DNA reads TGTGCCAGCAGAAAATACAGGGATGCGGACACCGGGGAGCTGTTTTTT.

In its sample, this clonotype was seen many times. The V call is TRBV5-1, the J call TRBJ1-2; D gene ambiguous. V was cut by 4 bases and J by 0 bases, with 7 bases left in between. Germline V CDR1 and CDR2: SGHRS, YFSETQ. This CDR3 has 13 residues. The CDR3 bases are TGCGCCAGCAGCCCTAGTCCTAACTATGGCTACACCTTC. Protein product: CASSPSPNYGYTF.

This rearrangement joins TRBV29-1 to TRBJ2-7, with TRBD2 as a possible D gene (6 bases). CDR1 is SQVTM and CDR2 is ANQGSEA in the germline V gene. V lost 6 bases and J lost 2, with 17 bases in between. There are 14 residues in the CDR3. Here the CDR3 reads CSVLGRATTYEQYF. CDR3 in DNA: TGCAGCGTCCTCGGGAGAGCCACAACCTACGAGCAGTACTTC.

This chain links TRBV12-3 or TRBV12-4 with TRBJ1-5; D is uncertain. This CDR3 spans 13 amino acids. The V end lost 6 bases, the J end lost 3 bases, and 9 bases lay between the germline ends. The CDR3 DNA reads as TGTGCCAGCAGGTGGGCCCTCAATCAGCCCCAGCATTTT. It specifies CASRWALNQPQHF.

This sequence joins TRBV7-9 and TRBJ2-2, with 7 bases that match TRBD1. With V trimmed by 4 bases and J by 1 base, 3 bases remained unmatched. The germline V gene encodes CDR1 SEHNR and CDR2 FQNEAQ (reference sequence). This CDR3 spans 15 amino acids. The CDR3 is CASSSDRKNTGELFF. The CDR3 nucleotides are TGTGCCAGCAGCTCGGACAGGAAGAACACCGGGGAGCTGTTTTTT.

V usage is TRBV5-1 and J usage is TRBJ2-3; D is perhaps TRBD1 or TRBD2 (5 bases each). From germline, CDR1 is SGHRS and CDR2 YFSETQ. Between the trimmed V and J ends, which lost 3 bases and 2 bases, there was a span of 16 bases. The CDR3 loop spans 16 amino acids. Written as DNA, the CDR3 is TGCGCCAGCAGCTCTCTCCGGGACCCGAACACAGATACGCAGTATTTT. Translated: CASSSLRDPNTDTQYF.

This clonotype appeared a few times. The gene calls are TRBV15 and TRBJ2-7; 8 bases fit TRBD1. The CDR3 is 15 amino acids. Germline V gives CDR1 LNHNV, CDR2 YYDKDF (reference sequence). V was clipped by 1 base and J by 3 bases; unmatched bases: 5. The CDR3: CATSRAGQGFYEQYF. CDR3 sequence (DNA): TGTGCCACCAGCAGAGCCGGACAGGGATTCTACGAGCAGTACTTC.

The chain is built from TRBV5-1 and TRBJ1-1; maybe TRBD1 (6 bases). This CDR3 contains 14 residues. V was trimmed by 4 bases and J by 3 bases, leaving 13 bases between them. From germline, CDR1 is SGHRS and CDR2 YFSETQ. The DNA of the CDR3 is TGCGCCAGCAGCCAATGGGGGGGGCACACTGAAGCTTTCTTT. Amino acids: CASSQWGGHTEAFF.

The genes are TRBV5-6 and TRBJ2-1, with 13 nucleotides matching TRBD2. Trimming removed 5 bases from V and 2 bases from J; junction bases left unmatched: 7. There are 17 residues in the CDR3. CDR1 SGHDT and CDR2 YYEEEE come from the germline V gene. For the CDR3, the DNA is TGTGCCAGCAGATCCCGGACTAGCGGGAGCCCCTACAATGAGCAGTTCTTC. The encoded protein is CASRSRTSGSPYNEQFF.

This chain joins TRBV9 and TRBJ1-1, with D possibly being TRBD1 (5 bases). The CDR3 sequence is 14 residues long. Trimming cost V 4 bases and J 0 bases, with 10 bases left between them. CDR1 is SGDLS, CDR2 YYNGEE, per germline. CDR3 residues: CASSHTGLNTEAFF. CDR3 sequence (DNA): TGTGCCAGCAGCCACACAGGTCTGAACACTGAAGCTTTCTTT.

Comment on this clonotype: One junction end disagrees with the germline gene, perhaps due to a read error. The chain links TRBV3-1 to TRBJ2-5, with a weak D call TRBD2 (6 bases). The CDR3 extends over 15 amino acids. In germline, CDR1 is LGHDT, CDR2 YNNKEL (reference sequence). This CDR3 is CASSHRAGSQETRYF. CDR3 DNA sequence: TGTGCCAGCAGCCACCGGGCGGGAAGCCAAGAGACCCGGTACTTC.

The rearrangement joins TRBV19 to TRBJ1-2; D perhaps matches TRBD1 (6 bases). Germline CDR1 and CDR2: LNHDA and SQIVND (reference sequence). Trimming pared 4 bases from V and 6 bases from J, leaving 15 bases between. The CDR3 length is 14 residues. This CDR3 is CASSTYRETNGYTF. The CDR3 coding sequence is TGTGCCAGTAGTACTTACAGGGAGACGAATGGCTACACCTTC. Full variable domain (remainder filled in from reference TRBV19 and TRBJ1-2): DGGITQSPKYLFRKEGQNVTLSCEQNLNHDAMYWYRQDPGQGLRLIYYSQIVNDFQKGDIAEGYSVSREKKESFPLTVTSAQKNPTAFYLCASSTYRETNGYTFGSGTRLTVV.

The DNA of the CDR3 is TGTGCCAGCTCACCAAAGACAGGGGGGAACACTGAAGCTTTCTTT. Protein sequence: CASSPKTGGNTEAFF. J is TRBJ1-1 and V is TRBV18; 9 bases line up with TRBD1. The trim removed 2 bases at V and 1 base at J, leaving 2 bases unmatched. In germline, CDR1 is KGHSH, CDR2 LQKENI. The CDR3 runs to 15 residues.

The chain is built from TRBV5-1 and TRBJ1-2, with no clear D. From germline, CDR1 is SGHRS and CDR2 YFSETQ. The CDR3 has 14 amino acids. The V gene lost 0 bases and the J gene lost 3 bases, with 9 bases spanning the gap. CDR3 region: CASSLVSVYYGYTF. The CDR3 DNA is TGCGCCAGCAGCTTGGTCAGCGTTTACTATGGCTACACCTTC.

Written as DNA, the CDR3 is TGTGCCAGCAGTTACCAGCAATTGACCGAAGCTTTCTTT. It yields the protein CASSYQQLTEAFF. The V gene is TRBV6-2 or TRBV6-3, the J gene TRBJ1-1; D is ambiguous. The V gene lost 2 bases and the J gene lost 8 bases, with 12 bases spanning the gap. Germline assignment: CDR1 MNHEY and CDR2 SVGEGT. The CDR3 runs to 13 residues.

This clonotype was detected only a few times. The genes are TRBV10-3 and TRBJ1-2; no clear D gene. V lost 4 bases to trimming and J lost 5 bases, with 8 bases between them. The germline V gene has CDR1 ENHRY and CDR2 SYGVKD. CDR3 size: 12 residues. For the CDR3, the DNA is TGTGCCATCAGTGGCGATTCATATGGCTACACCTTC. This encodes CAISGDSYGYTF.

This clonotype was seen a few times. The gene calls are TRBV20-1 and TRBJ2-6; maybe TRBD1 (5 bases). The CDR3 is made up of 14 amino acids. Germline V lookup: CDR1 DFQATT, CDR2 SNEGSKA (reference sequence). With 4 bases removed from V and 0 bases from J, the gap between germline ends came to 7 bases. The CDR3 DNA reads TGCAGTGCTAAGGGGCACTCTGGGGCCAACGTCCTGACTTTC. Amino acids: CSAKGHSGANVLTF.

The chain combines TRBV4-1 with TRBJ1-2; 10 positions match TRBD1. V trimming: 1 base; J trimming: 6 bases; junction bases outside the gene matches: 5. CDR1 is MGHRA and CDR2 is YSYEKL in the germline V gene. This CDR3 spans 15 amino acids. CDR3 residues: CASSQVDRGRDGYTF. The CDR3, as DNA: TGCGCCAGCAGCCAAGTCGACAGGGGGCGTGATGGCTACACCTTC.

This clonotype was seen only a few times. The chain links TRBV2 to TRBJ2-1; 9 nucleotides agree with TRBD1. V shed 9 bases, J shed 4 bases, and the junction held 7 bases outside the gene matches. The CDR3 sequence is 14 residues long. Germline values: CDR1 SNHLY, CDR2 FYNNEI. CDR3 region: CASTRTGEYNEQFF. CDR3 nucleotides: TGTGCCAGTACCCGGACAGGGGAATACAATGAGCAGTTCTTC.